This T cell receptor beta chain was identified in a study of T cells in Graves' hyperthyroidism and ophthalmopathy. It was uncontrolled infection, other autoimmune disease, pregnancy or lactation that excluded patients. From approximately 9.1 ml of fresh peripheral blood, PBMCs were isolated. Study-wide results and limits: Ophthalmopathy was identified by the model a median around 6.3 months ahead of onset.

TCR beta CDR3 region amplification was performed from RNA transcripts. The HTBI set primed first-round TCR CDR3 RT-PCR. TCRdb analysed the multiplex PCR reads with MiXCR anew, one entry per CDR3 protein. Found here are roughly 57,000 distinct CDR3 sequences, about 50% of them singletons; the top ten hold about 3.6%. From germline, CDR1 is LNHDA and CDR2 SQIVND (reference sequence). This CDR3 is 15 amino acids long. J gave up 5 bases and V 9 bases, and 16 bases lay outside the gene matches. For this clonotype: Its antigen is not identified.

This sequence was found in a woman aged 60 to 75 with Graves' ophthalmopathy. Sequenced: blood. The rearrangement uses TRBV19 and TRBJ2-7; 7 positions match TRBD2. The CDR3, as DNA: TGTGCCAGAAGCTTATCCCGGGGGAGGGCCGACGAGCAGTACTTC. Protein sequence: CARSLSRGRADEQYF.